The rows below give T cell receptor beta chains drawn from one sample of a study of metastatic and nonmetastatic thyroid tumors. TCRdb re-analyzed the PCR reads using MiXCR. The sample shows about 93,000 clones, 10% to 15% of them seen only once. Material: blood. These receptors originate from a female donor with papillary thyroid cancer or a benign thyroid nodule (not recorded which). Some clones in this sample may be carry-over from other donors' samples. The CDR3 runs from the conserved cysteine through the conserved F or W. The order of the fields is J gene, V gene, clone size, D gene, CDR3 DNA, CDR3 protein. A D gene is named only where the DNA matches it firmly. The size entry is marked missing in some rows and otherwise reads once, few, many or a size class.

>TRBJ2-5|TRBV7-8|many|-
TGTGCCAGCAGCTTGACAGGTCCCGAGACCCAGTACTTC
CASSLTGPETQYF
>TRBJ2-5|TRBV5-1|many|TRBD2
TGCGCCAGCAGCGCGGGAGCCCGGGAGACCCAGTACTTC
CASSAGARETQYF
>TRBJ1-5|TRBV2|-|-
TGTGCCAGCAGGGAAGGGGACTTGGTCAATCAGCACCAGCATTTT
CASREGDLVNQHQHF
>TRBJ2-7|TRBV11-1|-|TRBD2
TGTGCCAGCAGCCCCTGGGAACTAGCGGACTCCTACGAGCAGTACTTC
CASSPWELADSYEQYF
>TRBJ2-1|TRBV6-1|few|-
TGTGCCAGCAGTCCCGGACCGTACAATGAGCAGTTCTTC
CASSPGPYNEQFF
>TRBJ1-2|TRBV29-1|many|-
TGCAGCGAGAACCAGGGAGGTGGCTACACCTTC
CSENQGGGYTF
>TRBJ2-3|TRBV15|many|-
TGTGCCACCAGCAGAGATTCCGGCAACACAGATACGCAGTATTTT
CATSRDSGNTDTQYF
>TRBJ2-3|TRBV30|many|-
TGTGCCTGGAGTGGTGGGAGCACAGATACGCAGTATTTT
CAWSGGSTDTQYF
>TRBJ2-1|TRBV2|many|-
TGTGCCAGCAGTGGGCTAAATGAGCAGTTCTTC
CASSGLNEQFF
>TRBJ2-5|TRBV18|many|-
TGTGCCAGCTCACCACTTAGCGGCGCGGAGACCCAGTACTTC
CASSPLSGAETQYF
>TRBJ2-2|TRBV4-3|many|TRBD2
TGCGCCAGCAGCCAAGCGGGAGGGGGAGGCACCGGGGAGCTGTTTTTT
CASSQAGGGGTGELFF
>TRBJ2-2|TRBV6-1|many|-
TGTGCCAGCAAAGCGGGGAGGGGGATCCCCGGGGAGCTGTTTTTT
CASKAGRGIPGELFF
>TRBJ1-2|TRBV28|few|TRBD1
TGTGCCAGCAGTACAGGGGGTAGTGGCTACACCTTC
CASSTGGSGYTF
>TRBJ1-2|TRBV6-1|many|TRBD1
TGTGCCAGCAGTGGACAGGGGGTGGGCGGCTACACCTTC
CASSGQGVGGYTF
>TRBJ2-7|TRBV18|many|-
TGTGCCAGCTCGACAGGATACCGTACTGGGGGGGGGCTCGACGAGCAGTACTTC
CASSTGYRTGGGLDEQYF
>TRBJ2-2|TRBV7-2|many|-
TGTGCCAGCAGCTTAGGCAGACCCGGGGAGCTGTTTTTT
CASSLGRPGELFF
>TRBJ2-7|TRBV19|once|TRBD1
TGTGCCAGCAGTATATGGGGGGCAGGGGGCTATGGCGAGCAGTACTTC
CASSIWGAGGYGEQYF
>TRBJ2-5|TRBV6-2/TRBV6-3|-|-
TGTGCCAGCACAACTAGTGTTCTGTCTTTTCAGTACTTC
CASTTSVLSFQYF
>TRBJ2-7|TRBV19|many|TRBD1
TGTGCCAGTAGTTCGACCGGGACAGGGATCTACGAGCAGTACTTC
CASSSTGTGIYEQYF
>TRBJ2-7|TRBV7-9|many|TRBD1
TGTGCCAGCAGCCCAGGACAGGGGAAGATAGTCGAGCAGTACTTC
CASSPGQGKIVEQYF
>TRBJ2-7|TRBV7-8|many|TRBD2
TGTGCCAGCAGCCTGGGACTAGGCTCCTACGAGCAGTACTTC
CASSLGLGSYEQYF
>TRBJ2-7|TRBV28|many|TRBD1
TGTGCCAGCAGTGGCAGGGACAGGGGGGTAACCTACGAGCAGTACTTC
CASSGRDRGVTYEQYF
>TRBJ1-3|TRBV6-1|few|-
TGTGCCACAAAGAAGAGCTCTGGAAACACCATATATTTT
CATKKSSGNTIYF
>TRBJ2-3|TRBV5-1|many|-
TGCGCCAGCAGCTCCCAAACTGTCACAGATACGCAGTATTTT
CASSSQTVTDTQYF
>TRBJ2-7|TRBV20-1|many|-
TGCAGTGCTAGACTCCAGGGGTCCTACGAGCAGTACTTC
CSARLQGSYEQYF
>TRBJ2-7|TRBV7-2|-|TRBD1
TGTGCCAGCAGCTATCGGACAGGGCCCTACGAGCAGTACTTC
CASSYRTGPYEQYF
>TRBJ2-3|TRBV30|-|TRBD1
TGTGCCTGGAGTGGACAGGGGGAAAATGCAGATACGCAGTATTTT
CAWSGQGENADTQYF
>TRBJ1-2|TRBV7-9|many|-
TGTGCCAGCAGCCCAACGGGGACCAACTATGGCTACACCTTC
CASSPTGTNYGYTF
>TRBJ2-1|TRBV3-1|many|-
TGTGCCAGCAGCCACACCGCCTCCTACAATGAGCAGTTCTTC
CASSHTASYNEQFF
>TRBJ2-4|TRBV4-3|many|-
TGCGCCAGCAGCCAAGGACCCCAAGTGAACATTCAGTACTTC
CASSQGPQVNIQYF
>TRBJ2-5|TRBV5-1|many|-
TGCGCCAGCAGCTTGTACCAGCCCCAAGAGACCCAGTACTTC
CASSLYQPQETQYF
>TRBJ1-1|TRBV3-1|many|-
TGTGCCAGCAGCCGAACACAAGAGAACACTGAAGCTTTCTTT
CASSRTQENTEAFF
>TRBJ2-3|TRBV27|many|-
TGTGCCAGCAGTTTAGGGACATGGACAGATACGCAGTATTTT
CASSLGTWTDTQYF
>TRBJ2-7|TRBV20-1|many|TRBD1
TGCAGTGCTTATACCGGGACAGGGGGCTACGAGCAGTACTTC
CSAYTGTGGYEQYF
>TRBJ2-5|TRBV6-5|many|TRBD2
TGTGCCAGCAGTTACTCGATGGCAGGCGGGGGGGAGACCCAGTACTTC
CASSYSMAGGGETQYF
>TRBJ2-5|TRBV7-9|many|-
TGTGCCAGCAGCTTAGCCAGCCAAGAGACCCAGTACTTC
CASSLASQETQYF
>TRBJ1-6|TRBV13|many|-
TGTGCCAGCAGCTTATTTGGGCTTTCTGCAAATTCACCCCTCCACTTT
CASSLFGLSANSPLHF
>TRBJ2-1|TRBV27|many|TRBD2
TGTGCCAGCTCGCGGGGATCCGGGAGGGTTTTTAATGAGCAGTTCTTC
CASSRGSGRVFNEQFF
>TRBJ1-1|TRBV28|many|-
TGTGCCAGCAGTTTAGGCAACACTGAAGCTTTCTTT
CASSLGNTEAFF
>TRBJ2-2|TRBV27|many|-
TGTGCCAGCAGTAGGAAGGGGGCGAACACCGGGGAGCTGTTTTTT
CASSRKGANTGELFF
>TRBJ2-1|TRBV4-1|many|TRBD2
TGCGCCAGCAGCCAGCCCCCAGCGGGAGGCAACAATGAGCAGTTCTTC
CASSQPPAGGNNEQFF
>TRBJ2-1|TRBV5-1|many|TRBD1
TGCGCCAGCAGCTTAGGCCCCAGGGGGACCTACAATGAGCAGTTCTTC
CASSLGPRGTYNEQFF
>TRBJ2-7|TRBV27|-|-
TGTGCCAGCAGATGGGCTCCGGGCTACGAGCAGTACTTC
CASRWAPGYEQYF
>TRBJ2-7|TRBV27|-|TRBD2
TGTGCCAGCAGCAGAGAAGTAGCGGGCTACGAGCAGTACTTC
CASSREVAGYEQYF
>TRBJ2-7|TRBV30|many|-
TGTGCCTGGAGTGTATTGTGGGAGCAGTACTTC
CAWSVLWEQYF
>TRBJ2-7|TRBV12-3/TRBV12-4|many|TRBD2
TGTGCCAGCAGGCCCAGCGGGAGGACATACGAGCAGTACTTC
CASRPSGRTYEQYF
>TRBJ2-2|TRBV5-4|many|-
TGTGCCAGCAGCTTGGGGGGACAGAACACCGGGGAGCTGTTTTTT
CASSLGGQNTGELFF
>TRBJ2-2|TRBV20-1|once|-
TGCAGCGCTAGAGAAGACGGGGGTCTCTTCACCGGGGAGCTGTTTTTT
CSAREDGGLFTGELFF